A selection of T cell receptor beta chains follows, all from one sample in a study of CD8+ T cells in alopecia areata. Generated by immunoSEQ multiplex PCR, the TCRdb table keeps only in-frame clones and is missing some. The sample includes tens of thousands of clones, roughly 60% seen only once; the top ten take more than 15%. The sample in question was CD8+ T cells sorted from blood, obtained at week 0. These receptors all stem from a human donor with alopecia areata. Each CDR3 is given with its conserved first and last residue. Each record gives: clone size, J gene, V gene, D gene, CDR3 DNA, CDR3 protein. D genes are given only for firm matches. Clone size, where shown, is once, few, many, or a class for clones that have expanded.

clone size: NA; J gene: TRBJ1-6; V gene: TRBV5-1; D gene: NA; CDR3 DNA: TGCGCCAGCAGCCCCGCGGGGCAACTCGGGTCACCCCTCCACTTT; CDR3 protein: CASSPAGQLGSPLHF
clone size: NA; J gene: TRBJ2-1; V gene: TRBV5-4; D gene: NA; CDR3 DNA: TGTGCCAGCAGCCCACGGTCTTTCAATGAGCAGTTCTTC; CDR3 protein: CASSPRSFNEQFF
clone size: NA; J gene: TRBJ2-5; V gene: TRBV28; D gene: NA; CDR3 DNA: TGTGCCAGCAGTGACTCAACGGGGACCCAGTACTTC; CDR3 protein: CASSDSTGTQYF
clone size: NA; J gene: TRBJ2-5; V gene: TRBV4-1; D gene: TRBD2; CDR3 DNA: TGCGCCAGCAGCCATGAAAGACTAGCGGGAGAAGAGACCCAGTACTTC; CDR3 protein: CASSHERLAGEETQYF
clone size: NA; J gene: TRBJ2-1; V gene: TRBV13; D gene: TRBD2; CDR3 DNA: TGTGCCAGCAGCTTAGGCCGATCGGGGGGGAACAATGAGCAGTTCTTC; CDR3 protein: CASSLGRSGGNNEQFF
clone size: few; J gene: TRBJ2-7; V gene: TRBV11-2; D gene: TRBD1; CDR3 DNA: TGTGCCAGCAGTTTCCCGGGACAGGGGGTCGAGCAGTACTTC; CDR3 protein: CASSFPGQGVEQYF
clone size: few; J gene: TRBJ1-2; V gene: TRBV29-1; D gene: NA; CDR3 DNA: TGCAGCGTTGAAACAGGGTCCTATGGCTACACCTTC; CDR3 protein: CSVETGSYGYTF
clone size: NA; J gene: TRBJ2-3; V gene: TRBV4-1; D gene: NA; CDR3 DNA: TGCGCCAGCAGCCAAGATGTAATCACTAGCACAGATACGCAGTATTTT; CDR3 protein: CASSQDVITSTDTQYF
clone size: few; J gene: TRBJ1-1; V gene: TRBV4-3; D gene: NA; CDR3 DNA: TGCGCCAGCAGCCTTACTGAGAACACTGAAGCTTTCTTT; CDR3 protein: CASSLTENTEAFF
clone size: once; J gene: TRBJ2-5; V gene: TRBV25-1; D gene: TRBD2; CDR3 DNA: TGTGCCAGCAGTGAATCCTCCCGACTAGCGGCCCAAGAGACCCAGTACTTC; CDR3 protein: CASSESSRLAAQETQYF
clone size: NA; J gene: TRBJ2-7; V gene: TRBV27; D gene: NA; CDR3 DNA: TGTGCCAGCAGCATCACAGGGTCGATCTACGAGCAGTACTTC; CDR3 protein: CASSITGSIYEQYF
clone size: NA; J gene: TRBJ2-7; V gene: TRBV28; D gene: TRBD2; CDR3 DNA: TGTGCCAGCAGTTTACGGGGGGACGAGCAGTACTTC; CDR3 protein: CASSLRGDEQYF
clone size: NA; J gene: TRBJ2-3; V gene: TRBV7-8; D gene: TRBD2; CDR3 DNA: TGTGCCAGCAGCTCCGGGACTAGCGGGGGGGAAGATACGCAGTATTTT; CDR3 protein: CASSSGTSGGEDTQYF
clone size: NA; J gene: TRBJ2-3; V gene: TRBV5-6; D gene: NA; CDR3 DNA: TGTGCCAGCAGCTTGGAAAGGGCAGGGGCGGCAGATACGCAGTATTTT; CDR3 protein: CASSLERAGAADTQYF
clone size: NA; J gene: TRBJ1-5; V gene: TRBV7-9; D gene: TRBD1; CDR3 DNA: TGTGCCAGCAGCTTAGGAGGGGGCGCTACCCAGCCCCAGCATTTT; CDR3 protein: CASSLGGGATQPQHF